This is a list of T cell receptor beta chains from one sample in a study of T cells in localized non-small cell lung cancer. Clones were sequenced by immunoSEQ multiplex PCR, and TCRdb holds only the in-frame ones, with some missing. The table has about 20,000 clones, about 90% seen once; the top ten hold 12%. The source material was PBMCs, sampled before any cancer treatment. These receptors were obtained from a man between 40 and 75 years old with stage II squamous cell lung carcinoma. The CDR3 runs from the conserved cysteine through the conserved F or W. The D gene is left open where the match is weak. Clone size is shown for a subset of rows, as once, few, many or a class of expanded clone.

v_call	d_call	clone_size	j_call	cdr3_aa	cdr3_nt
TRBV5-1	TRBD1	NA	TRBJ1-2	CASSSGTGFYGYTF	TGCGCCAGCAGCTCAGGGACAGGGTTTTATGGCTACACCTTC
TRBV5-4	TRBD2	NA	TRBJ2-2	CASSFTTAGAGTGELFF	TGTGCCAGCAGCTTTACCACAGCGGGAGCGGGCACCGGGGAGCTGTTTTTT
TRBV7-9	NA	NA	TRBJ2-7	CASSSPGSSYEQYF	TGTGCCAGCAGCTCCCCAGGGAGTTCCTACGAGCAGTACTTC
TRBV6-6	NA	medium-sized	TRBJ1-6	CASAEFDRSNSPLHF	TGTGCCAGCGCAGAATTTGACAGGTCCAATTCACCCCTCCACTTT
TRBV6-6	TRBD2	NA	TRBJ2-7	CASSLAGNYEQYF	TGTGCCAGCAGTTTAGCGGGAAACTACGAGCAGTACTTC
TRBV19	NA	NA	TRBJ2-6	CASSRSTGSGANVLTF	TGTGCCAGTAGCCGTTCAACAGGGTCTGGGGCCAACGTCCTGACTTTC
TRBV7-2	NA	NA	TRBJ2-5	CASSTHGQWETQYF	TGTGCCAGCAGCACCCATGGACAGTGGGAGACCCAGTACTTC
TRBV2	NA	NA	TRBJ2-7	CASSLRGEQYF	TGTGCCAGCAGTCTCCGGGGAGAGCAGTACTTC
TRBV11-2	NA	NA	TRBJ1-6	CASSYTSGVDNSPPHF	TGTGCCAGCAGCTACACCTCAGGGGTAGACAATTCACCCCCCCACTTT
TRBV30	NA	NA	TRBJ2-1	CAWNVLGAGEQFF	TGTGCCTGGAACGTTCTCGGTGCGGGCGAGCAGTTCTTC
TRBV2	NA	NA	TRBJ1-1	CASSPAREAFF	TGTGCCAGCAGCCCGGCCAGGGAAGCTTTCTTT
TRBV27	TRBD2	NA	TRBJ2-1	CASRSSGRSYNEQFF	TGTGCCAGCAGATCAAGCGGGAGGTCCTACAATGAGCAGTTCTTC
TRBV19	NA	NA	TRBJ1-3	CASTPFWDTRNTIYF	TGTGCCAGTACCCCGTTTTGGGACACGCGAAACACCATATATTTT
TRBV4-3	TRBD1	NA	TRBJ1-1	CASSQGGTGGPRILF	TGCGCCAGCAGCCAAGGCGGCACAGGGGGCCCGAGGATCCTCTTT
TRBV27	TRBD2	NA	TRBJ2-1	CASSPTSGRVNEQFF	TGTGCCAGCAGTCCTACTAGCGGGAGAGTCAATGAGCAGTTCTTC
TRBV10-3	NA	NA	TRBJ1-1	CAIRIGGDTEAFF	TGTGCCATCAGAATAGGGGGGGACACTGAAGCTTTCTTT
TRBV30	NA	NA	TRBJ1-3	CAWSGLISGNTIYF	TGTGCCTGGAGTGGTCTGATCTCTGGAAACACCATATATTTT
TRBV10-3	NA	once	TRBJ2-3	CAIRGDGADTQYF	TGTGCCATCAGGGGAGACGGGGCAGATACGCAGTATTTT
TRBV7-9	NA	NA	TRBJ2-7	CASSLASPRLVSPEQYF	TGTGCCAGCAGCTTAGCGTCCCCAAGACTAGTTTCTCCCGAGCAGTACTTC
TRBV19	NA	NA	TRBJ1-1	CASSIGRGTEAFF	TGTGCCAGTAGTATAGGCAGGGGCACTGAAGCTTTCTTT
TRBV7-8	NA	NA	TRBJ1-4	CASSFPGYNEKLFF	TGTGCCAGCAGCTTCCCCGGGTACAATGAAAAACTGTTTTTT
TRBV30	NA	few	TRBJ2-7	CAWSVKGAYEQYF	TGTGCCTGGAGTGTAAAGGGGGCCTACGAGCAGTACTTC
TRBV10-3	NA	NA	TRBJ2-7	CAISVLHGDSSYEQYF	TGTGCCATCAGTGTCCTCCATGGAGACAGCTCCTACGAGCAGTACTTC
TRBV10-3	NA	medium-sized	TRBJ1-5	CAISEVWVDNQPQHF	TGTGCCATCAGTGAGGTATGGGTGGACAATCAGCCCCAGCATTTT
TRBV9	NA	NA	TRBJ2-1	CASSVLPTGAQVEQFF	TGTGCCAGCAGCGTCCTCCCGACTGGAGCGCAAGTCGAGCAGTTCTTC
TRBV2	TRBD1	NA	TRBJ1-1	CASSGGGQGNTEAFF	TGTGCCAGCAGTGGAGGGGGACAGGGGAACACTGAAGCTTTCTTT
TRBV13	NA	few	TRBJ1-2	CASRPYDRDGYGYTF	TGTGCCAGCAGACCTTATGACCGGGACGGCTATGGCTACACCTTC
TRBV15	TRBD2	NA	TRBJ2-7	CATSRDRLAGAEQYF	TGTGCCACCAGCAGAGATCGACTAGCGGGAGCCGAGCAGTACTTC
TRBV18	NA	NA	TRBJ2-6	CASSPAGRGFSGANVLTF	TGTGCCAGCTCACCTGCAGGGAGGGGGTTCTCTGGGGCCAACGTCCTGACTTTC
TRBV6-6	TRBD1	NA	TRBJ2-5	CASRSGQEETQYF	TGTGCCAGCAGATCAGGACAGGAAGAGACCCAGTACTTC
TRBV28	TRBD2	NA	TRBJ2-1	CASSLTSGRGDEQFF	TGTGCCAGCAGTTTAACGAGCGGGAGAGGTGATGAGCAGTTCTTC
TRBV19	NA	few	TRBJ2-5	CASSIGRSQETQYF	TGTGCCAGTAGTATCGGACGGAGCCAAGAGACCCAGTACTTC
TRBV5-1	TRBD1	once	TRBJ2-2	CASRGQGAAGELFF	TGCGCCAGCAGAGGACAGGGGGCTGCCGGGGAGCTGTTTTTT
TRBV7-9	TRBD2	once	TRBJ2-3	CASSLDLGLASDTQYF	TGTGCCAGCAGCCTGGACTTGGGACTAGCGTCAGATACGCAGTATTTT
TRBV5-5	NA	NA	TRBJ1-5	CASSLVAGDQPQHF	TGTGCCAGCAGCTTGGTGGCAGGGGATCAGCCCCAGCATTTT
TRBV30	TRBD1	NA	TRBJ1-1	CAWSRGQGSNTEAFF	TGTGCCTGGAGCCGAGGACAGGGATCGAACACTGAAGCTTTCTTT
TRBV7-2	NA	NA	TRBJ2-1	CASSLRVDRANEQFF	TGTGCCAGCAGCTTAAGGGTAGACCGGGCGAATGAGCAGTTCTTC
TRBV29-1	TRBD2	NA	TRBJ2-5	CSVGRRLSAGVGETQYF	TGCAGCGTTGGCCGTCGACTATCGGCGGGAGTAGGCGAGACCCAGTACTTC
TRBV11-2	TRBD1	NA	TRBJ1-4	CASSLGTGNEKLFF	TGTGCCAGCAGCCTAGGGACAGGGAACGAAAAACTGTTTTTT
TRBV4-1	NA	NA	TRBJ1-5	CATWGPNSNQPQHF	TGCGCCACCTGGGGTCCCAATAGCAATCAGCCCCAGCATTTT
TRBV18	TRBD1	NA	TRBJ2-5	CASSRTSSRGQTQYF	TGTGCCAGCTCACGAACTTCCTCTAGGGGGCAGACCCAGTACTTC
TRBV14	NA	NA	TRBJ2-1	CASSQTGRRYNEQFF	TGTGCCAGCAGCCAAACAGGTAGACGATACAATGAGCAGTTCTTC
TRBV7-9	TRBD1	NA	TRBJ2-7	CASSLTGGKGYEQYF	TGTGCCAGCAGCCTTACAGGGGGAAAGGGCTACGAGCAGTACTTC
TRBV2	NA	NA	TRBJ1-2	CASRAIQERYTF	TGTGCCAGCAGGGCGATACAGGAACGCTACACCTTC
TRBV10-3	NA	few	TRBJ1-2	CAIRDLDGDEGYGYTF	TGTGCCATCAGAGATTTGGACGGGGACGAGGGCTATGGCTACACCTTC
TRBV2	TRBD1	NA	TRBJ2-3	CASRTGPTTTTDTQYF	TGTGCCAGCAGGACAGGGCCCACGACAACCACAGATACGCAGTATTTT
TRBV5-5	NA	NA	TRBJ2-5	CASRNQGTQETQYF	TGTGCCAGCAGGAATCAGGGAACTCAAGAGACCCAGTACTTC
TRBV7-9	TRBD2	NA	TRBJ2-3	CASSSGLAGDTQYF	TGTGCCAGCAGCTCGGGACTAGCGGGAGATACGCAGTATTTT
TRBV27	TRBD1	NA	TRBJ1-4	CASSTYLRDREVKLFF	TGTGCCAGCAGTACATACCTCCGGGACAGGGAGGTAAAACTGTTTTTT
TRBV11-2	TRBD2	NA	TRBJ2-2	CASSTTRLAGGGELFF	TGTGCCAGCAGCACAACTCGACTAGCGGGAGGCGGGGAGCTGTTTTTT
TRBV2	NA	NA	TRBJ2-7	CASSGHLISYEQYF	TGTGCCAGCAGCGGCCACCTCATCTCCTACGAGCAGTACTTC
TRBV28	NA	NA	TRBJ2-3	CASSLSQGGTDTQYF	TGTGCCAGCAGTTTATCACAGGGAGGCACAGATACGCAGTATTTT